Below are 27 T cell receptor beta chains sequenced from a single sample in a study of blood T cell repertoires in COVID-19. Some clones are missing from TCRdb's copy, which holds only in-frame ones; the method was immunoSEQ multiplex PCR. Here the sample spans approximately 70,000 clones, around 90% being singletons. Material: peripheral blood. The receptors originated from a human donor in a cohort sampled during active COVID-19.

J is TRBJ2-6 and V is TRBV9, with TRBD1 identical over 12 bases. From germline, CDR1 is SGDLS and CDR2 YYNGEE. This CDR3 contains 19 residues. Unmatched junction bases numbered 6, after V lost 0 bases and J lost 2 bases. CDR3 loop: CASSVVEGTGGPGANVLTF. As DNA, the CDR3 is TGTGCCAGCAGCGTAGTGGAGGGGACAGGGGGCCCTGGGGCCAACGTCCTGACTTTC.

V gene TRBV6-9 combines with J gene TRBJ2-7; unclear D gene. CDR1 MNHGY and CDR2 SVAAGI come from the germline V gene. Trimming pared 2 bases from V and 3 bases from J, leaving 14 bases between. CDR3 length: 15 residues. The CDR3 here is CASSYPPLQCYEQYV. DNA of the CDR3: TGTGCCAGCAGTTATCCCCCCCTCCAGTGCTACGAGCAGTACGTC.

This sequence joins TRBV12-3 or TRBV12-4 and TRBJ2-7; no firm D call. Between the trimmed V and J ends, which lost 1 base and 2 bases, there was a span of 6 bases. This CDR3 contains 13 residues. CDR3 nucleotides: TGTGCCAGCAGTTTAGGACAAACCTACGAGCAGTACTTC. It is translated as CASSLGQTYEQYF.

The J gene is TRBJ2-1, the V gene TRBV6-6; D is perhaps TRBD1 (5 bases). V shed 10 bases and J shed 10 bases, with 14 bases lying between them. The CDR3 consists of 11 residues. Germline V gives CDR1 MNHNY, CDR2 SVGAGI (reference sequence). The CDR3 here is CAIRRVSEQFF. The DNA for the CDR3 is TGTGCCATCCGCAGGGTCTCGGAGCAGTTCTTC.

The chain is built from TRBV3-1 (or the pseudogene TRBV3-2) and TRBJ1-1; the D gene is possibly TRBD1 (5 bases). Germline-derived CDR1 and CDR2 are LGHDT and YNNKEL (reference sequence). Trimming took 5 bases from V and 4 from J, leaving 14 bases between them. The CDR3 has 14 residues. Written as DNA, the CDR3 is TGTGCCAGCAGCATCGGGGTGGGGGGCACTGAAGCTTTCTTT. This sequence encodes CASSIGVGGTEAFF.

The chain links TRBV10-3 to TRBJ2-3, with D maybe TRBD2 (6 bases). Germline CDR1 ENHRY, CDR2 SYGVKD. V was pared by 3 bases and J by 4 bases, with 14 bases between. There are 15 residues in the CDR3. The CDR3 coding sequence is TGTGCCATCAGTGATAGCGGCATTGGGGCAGATACGCAGTATTTT. Residues: CAISDSGIGADTQYF.

This clone was counted a few times. The gene calls are TRBV4-2 and TRBJ1-1; weak D call: TRBD1 (5 bases). V shed 4 bases and J shed 4 bases, with 10 bases lying between them. Germline CDR1 reads LGHNA; CDR2 reads YNFKEQ. The CDR3 runs to 13 residues. CDR3 loop: CASSLRVGTEAFF. In DNA form, the CDR3 reads TGTGCCAGCAGCCTCAGGGTTGGCACTGAAGCTTTCTTT.

The chain couples TRBV5-6 to TRBJ1-2; the match to TRBD1 covers 9 bases. V trimming: 4 bases; J trimming: 8 bases; junction bases outside the gene matches: 6. CDR1 is SGHDT and CDR2 is YYEEEE in the germline V gene. The CDR3 is 13 residues long. The CDR3 coding sequence is TGTGCCAGCAGCCCGGACAGGGGAGGCGGCTACACCTTC. This sequence encodes CASSPDRGGGYTF.

The chain has TRBV29-1 and TRBJ2-1, with TRBD2 matching 7 bases. Germline lookup yields CDR1 SQVTM and CDR2 ANQGSEA. The V segment lost 6 bases and the J segment 5 bases; nucleotides outside the gene matches: 7. This CDR3 is built from 13 residues. CDR3 protein: CSVTVAGHNEQFF. The CDR3 nucleotides are TGCAGCGTGACCGTAGCGGGCCACAATGAGCAGTTCTTC.

The chain carries TRBV5-6 and TRBJ2-1, with 8 bases identical to TRBD1. Germline V gene sequence: CDR1 SGHDT, CDR2 YYEEEE. The CDR3 length is 14 residues. V lost 0 bases, J lost 8 bases, and 4 bases stayed unmatched. The CDR3 region is CASSLVDRDHEQFF. Written as DNA, the CDR3 is TGTGCCAGCAGCTTGGTGGACAGGGACCATGAGCAGTTCTTC.

This clone was observed a single time. The chain employs TRBV6-5 and TRBJ2-1, with 9 bases that match TRBD2. J lost 14 bases, V lost 10 bases, and 18 bases had no gene match. Germline loops: CDR1 MNHEY, CDR2 SVGAGI. There are 14 residues in the CDR3. DNA for the CDR3: TGTGCCACCCAAAGCTTAGCGGGGGAGGCCCTCAAGTTCTTC. This translates into CATQSLAGEALKFF.

The V gene is TRBV2, the J gene TRBJ1-2; D is possibly TRBD1 (5 bases). The CDR3 consists of 15 residues. V lost 7 bases and J lost 1, with 16 bases in between. Germline assignment: CDR1 SNHLY and CDR2 FYNNEI. CDR3 nucleotides: TGTGCCAGCAACCTCCAGGGAGGAAGTAACTATGGCTACACCTTC. It is translated as CASNLQGGSNYGYTF.

In DNA form, the CDR3 reads TGTGCCAGCAGCTTTTTAGGAGGGCCGGGGAATCAGCCCCAGCATTTT. Its protein is CASSFLGGPGNQPQHF. The rearrangement joins TRBV5-8 to TRBJ1-5; no reliable D call. This CDR3 contains 16 residues. Trimming took 2 bases from V and 4 from J, leaving 16 bases between them. Looked up from germline, CDR1 is SGHTS and CDR2 is YDEGEE.

CDR3 sequence: CASSVGTGTGFYNEQFF. The CDR3 bases are TGTGCCAGCAGCGTAGGGACCGGGACAGGGTTCTACAATGAGCAGTTCTTC. V is TRBV9 and J is TRBJ2-1; 9 nucleotides agree with TRBD1. Germline values: CDR1 SGDLS, CDR2 YYNGEE. The CDR3 consists of 17 residues. The junction had 7 bases not matched to a gene; V was cut back by 0 bases and J by 3 bases.

The V gene is TRBV5-1, the J gene TRBJ1-3; a possible D gene is TRBD1 (6 bases). The V end was cut by 0 bases, the J end by 2 bases, with 9 bases between. Germline V gene lookup returns CDR1 SGHRS and CDR2 YFSETQ. The length of the CDR3 is 15 residues. CDR3 sequence (DNA): TGCGCCAGCAGCTTGGACAGGGTCACTGGAAACACCATATATTTT. Translation gives CASSLDRVTGNTIYF.

The chain carries TRBV7-2 and TRBJ2-3; D remains ambiguous. Trimming cost V 1 base and J 8 bases, with 16 bases left between them. The CDR3 runs to 15 residues. The germline CDR1 and CDR2 sequences are SGHTA and FQGNSA. CDR3 in DNA: TGTGCCAGCAGCTTAGAAAGATCCCCGACTCGTACGCAGTATTTT. It translates to CASSLERSPTRTQYF.

The CDR3 region has the DNA TGTGCCAGCAGTCGCGGGGGCGGGAGGCCACTTTTTGGGTCCTACGAGCAGTACTTC. This translates into CASSRGGGRPLFGSYEQYF. This chain uses TRBV13 with TRBJ2-7; the match to TRBD2 covers 8 bases. V was clipped by 6 bases and J by 1 base; unmatched bases: 20. There are 19 residues in the CDR3. Per the germline V gene, CDR1 is PRHDT and CDR2 is FYEKMQ (reference sequence).

DNA for the CDR3: TGTGCCACCAGTGGTCGGACAGGCTACGAGCAGTACTTC. Protein sequence: CATSGRTGYEQYF. V and J are TRBV24-1 and TRBJ2-7; 7 nucleotides line up with TRBD1. In germline, CDR1 is KGHDR, CDR2 SFDVKD. CDR3 size: 13 residues. J lost 3 bases, V lost 5 bases, and 3 bases had no gene match.

V is TRBV19 and J is TRBJ2-7; D possibly corresponds to TRBD1 (5 bases). Looked up from germline, CDR1 is LNHDA and CDR2 is SQIVND (reference sequence). With 0 bases removed from V and 2 bases from J, the gap between germline ends came to 11 bases. The CDR3 consists of 15 residues. The CDR3 reads CASSIDDSVTYEQYF. CDR3 DNA: TGTGCCAGTAGTATAGATGACAGCGTTACCTACGAGCAGTACTTC. The full variable domain, in which reference TRBV19 and TRBJ2-7 provide the parts outside the CDR3, is DGGITQSPKYLFRKEGQNVTLSCEQNLNHDAMYWYRQDPGQGLRLIYYSQIVNDFQKGDIAEGYSVSREKKESFPLTVTSAQKNPTAFYLCASSIDDSVTYEQYFGPGTRLTVT.

V usage is TRBV18 and J usage is TRBJ2-3; D remains unclear. Germline CDR1 is KGHSH and CDR2 is LQKENI. Between the trimmed V and J ends, which lost 0 bases and 2 bases, there was a span of 9 bases. The CDR3 consists of 15 residues. This CDR3 reads CASSPPSVSTDTQYF. The CDR3 DNA is TGTGCCAGCTCACCACCTTCCGTCTCCACAGATACGCAGTATTTT. The entire variable domain, with the rest obtained from reference TRBV18 and TRBJ2-3, is as follows: NAGVMQNPRHLVRRRGQEARLRCSPMKGHSHVYWYRQLPEEGLKFMVYLQKENIIDESGMPKERFSAEFPKEGPSILRIQQVVRGDSAAYFCASSPPSVSTDTQYFGPGTRLTVL.

The gene calls are TRBV18 and TRBJ2-2; a weak D match, TRBD2 (6 bases). This CDR3 region has 15 residues. Germline assignment: CDR1 KGHSH and CDR2 LQKENI. V lost 3 bases and J lost 6, with 14 bases in between. The CDR3 DNA reads as TGTGCCAGCTCACCGAGACTAGATTCTCCCGGGGAGCTGTTTTTT. It yields the protein CASSPRLDSPGELFF.

The V and J genes are TRBV7-8 and TRBJ2-5, with TRBD1 identical over 12 bases. CDR3 size: 17 residues. Germline CDR1 reads SGHVS; CDR2 reads FQNEAQ. The ends lost 2 bases at V and 4 bases at J; junction bases unmatched: 8. Here the CDR3 reads CASSLKSGTGGLETQYF. Written as DNA, the CDR3 is TGTGCCAGCAGCTTAAAGTCCGGGACAGGGGGCTTAGAGACCCAGTACTTC.

The chain carries TRBV10-1 and TRBJ2-2, with 8 positions matching TRBD2. The CDR3 is made up of 16 amino acids. Germline-derived CDR1 and CDR2 are WNHNN and SYGVQD (reference sequence). With V trimmed by 5 bases and J by 3 bases, 8 bases remained unmatched. CDR3 sequence reads: CASSSSLAEHTGELFF. The DNA of the CDR3 is TGCGCCAGCAGTTCATCACTAGCGGAGCACACCGGGGAGCTGTTTTTT.

The sample holds one count of this clone. The CDR3 here is CASQPLTGSYEQYF. Here the CDR3 DNA reads TGTGCCAGCCAACCATTGACAGGCTCCTACGAGCAGTACTTC. The chain has TRBV27 and TRBJ2-7; the D gene is possibly TRBD1 (6 bases). V dropped 8 bases and J dropped 0 bases, with 14 bases sitting between them. CDR3 size: 14 residues. The germline V gene encodes CDR1 MNHEY and CDR2 SMNVEV (reference sequence).

The V call is TRBV9, the J call TRBJ1-6, with 10 positions matching TRBD1. V lost 0 bases, J lost 8 bases, and 2 bases stayed unmatched. The CDR3 covers 15 residues. CDR1 is SGDLS, CDR2 YYNGEE, per germline. CDR3 region: CASSVVGTGDSPLHF. DNA for the CDR3: TGTGCCAGCAGCGTAGTTGGGACAGGGGATTCACCCCTCCACTTT.

Comments on this clone: The junction does not match germline at one end; this may be a read error. The chain links TRBV7-7 to TRBJ2-5; D is ambiguous. The CDR3 has 15 amino acids. Germline V gives CDR1 SSHAT, CDR2 FNYEAQ (reference sequence). In nucleotides, the CDR3 is TGTGCTAGCAGCTTAAGTGATCGGAGCCAAGAGACCCAGTACTTC. It is translated as CASSLSDRSQETQYF.

The genes are TRBV5-4 and TRBJ2-3, with 8 bases fitting TRBD2. The CDR3 is made up of 16 amino acids. Germline CDR1 SGHNT, CDR2 YYREEE (reference sequence). Germline trimming cut 4 bases from V and 3 bases from J; bases unmatched to any gene: 10. This chain's CDR3 is CASSNLQRERTDTQYF. The CDR3 DNA follows: TGTGCCAGCAGCAATCTTCAGCGGGAGAGAACAGATACGCAGTATTTT.